The clone carrying this T cell receptor beta chain was seen only a few times. Its specificity is unknown. The data derive from a study of T cells in tumors after PD-1 blockade. Looking at the study overall: Some patients also took daily vismodegib 150 mg during anti-PD-1 treatment. The study, taken as a whole, reports: Some novel exhausted tumor clones appeared in pre-treatment blood, suggesting peripheral recruitment. Two pre-treatment samples showed no clonal replacement between them.

Generated by immunoSEQ multiplex PCR, the TCRdb table keeps only in-frame clones and is missing some. The top ten hold roughly 18% of the sample, which has about 3,700 clones, about 70% seen once. Germline CDR1 is MDHEN and CDR2 is SYDVKM. V lost 3 bases to trimming and J lost 5 bases; unmatched junction nucleotides: 7. The CDR3 contains 16 residues. The receptor was derived from a human donor with basal cell carcinoma. The starting material was tumor tissue, obtained before anti-PD-1 treatment. This chain connects TRBV28 to TRBJ2-2, with 9 bases lining up with TRBD2. CDR3 nucleotide sequence: TGTGCCAGCAGTTTCGGGCTAGCGGGAATTACCGGGGAGCTGTTTTTT. This encodes CASSFGLAGITGELFF.